This T cell receptor (beta chain) was identified during a study of PD-L1 blockade in urothelial cancer. On the study more broadly: When blood samples were assessed, the median T cell count was around 140,000.

Germline V gene lookup returns CDR1 SQVTM and CDR2 ANQGSEA. V lost 3 bases, J lost 4 bases, and 12 bases lay in between. The CDR3 spans 13 residues. Concerning this clone: Its matching antigen is unknown.

This sample's time point: peripheral blood 6 weeks after treatment start. Study-level points and caveats: Durable-benefit patients had greater expansion of tumor-associated blood clones at 3 weeks.

Spiking each PCR with synthetic TCR analog templates was performed. Only in-frame clones appear in the TCRdb table, and some are missing; sequencing was by immunoSEQ multiplex PCR. The sample carries roughly 100,000 clones, roughly 83% recorded once. The receptor was derived from a man aged 65 to 79 with urothelial cancer. The sequencing here drew on PBMCs, taken around atezolizumab (anti-PD-L1) treatment. The chain uses TRBV29-1 and TRBJ1-2, with D unclear. Written as DNA, the CDR3 is TGCAGCGTTGATTTCGGGTCCTCCTATGGCTACACCTTC. Translated: CSVDFGSSYGYTF.